These 5 T cell receptor beta chains were sequenced from one sample in a study of blood T cell repertoires in COVID-19. Sequencing was performed with immunoSEQ multiplex PCR; in TCRdb, only in-frame clones are kept and a portion is missing. The table records hundreds of thousands of clones, nearly 90% of them present only once. The specimen was peripheral blood. The receptors originated from a woman under 30 who had recovered from COVID-19.

The chain carries TRBV28 and TRBJ1-2, with 10 bases fitting TRBD1. Germline CDR1 MDHEN, CDR2 SYDVKM. The CDR3 extends over 14 amino acids. Germline trimming cut 5 bases from V and 4 bases from J; bases unmatched to any gene: 4. CDR3 bases: TGTGCCAGCAGTGGGACAGGGGCGGTCTATGGCTACACCTTC. As protein: CASSGTGAVYGYTF.

The V call is TRBV30, the J call TRBJ2-7; D not resolved. The germline gives CDR1 GTSNPN, CDR2 SVGIG (reference sequence). The CDR3 is 12 residues long. The V end lost 4 bases, the J end lost 7 bases, and 14 bases lay between the germline ends. The CDR3, as DNA: TGTGCCTGGAACGAGACACCTTTTGAGCAGTACTTC. Translation gives CAWNETPFEQYF.

This chain uses TRBV9 with TRBJ2-7; 9 bases line up with TRBD2. Losses at the gene ends were 4 bases for V and 2 bases for J; bases not matched to a gene: 16. The CDR3 loop spans 18 amino acids. Germline V gene sequence: CDR1 SGDLS, CDR2 YYNGEE. The CDR3 DNA is TGTGCCAGCAGCCCAGGCGCAGAAGCGGGAGGTCCCCCCTACGAGCAGTACTTC. It encodes CASSPGAEAGGPPYEQYF.

The chain links TRBV7-2 to TRBJ2-7, with 7 bases aligning to TRBD1. This CDR3 spans 14 amino acids. Per germline, CDR1 SGHTA and CDR2 FQGNSA. Losses at the gene ends were 5 bases for V and 8 bases for J; bases not matched to a gene: 12. CDR3 loop: CASSPSRDRDQQYF. The CDR3 DNA follows: TGTGCCAGCAGCCCGTCCCGGGACAGAGACCAGCAGTACTTC.

This clone has a single count. The chain has TRBV5-5 and TRBJ2-7, with 8 nucleotides matching TRBD2. CDR1 is SGHKS, CDR2 YYEKEE, per germline (reference sequence). This CDR3 has 15 amino acids. The junction had 9 bases not matched to a gene; V was cut back by 4 bases and J by 3 bases. CDR3: CASSLGLAGIYEQYF. The CDR3 nucleotides read TGTGCCAGCAGCCTTGGACTAGCAGGCATCTACGAGCAGTACTTC.